This T cell receptor beta chain comes out of a study of vaccination effects on CD4 cells after COVID-19. Study-wide results and limits: Infection- and vaccine-induced clones contracted markedly late after vaccination. Limitations: small convalescent group and missing early post-infection timepoints.

Only in-frame clones appear in the TCRdb table, and some are missing; sequencing was by immunoSEQ multiplex PCR. The table records 55,000 to 80,000 clones, 80% of them present only once. As for this clone: Antigen unknown.

Sequencing followed a ViraFEST assay step that expanded antigen-specific CD4+ T cells with viral peptide pools. Following 10 days of culture, CD4+ T cells were isolated. Testing of the vaccine recipients showed negative nucleocapsid antibodies and no prior SARS-CoV-2 infection. PBMC were cultured at approximately 2 million per well with 8 to 10 IU/ml IL-2 and roughly 10 ug/ml peptides. On day 3 and again on day 7, half the medium was replaced with IL-2 medium. This CDR3 spans 15 amino acids. Between the trimmed V and J ends, which lost 2 bases and 7 bases, there was a span of 17 bases. From germline, CDR1 is MNHNY and CDR2 SVGAGI (reference sequence).

The chain joins TRBV6-6 to TRBJ1-1, with D maybe TRBD1 (5 bases). The starting material was CD4+ T cells from PBMCs cultured with SARS-CoV-2 spike peptides, obtained before COVID-19 vaccination. This TCR was recovered from a human donor who received a COVID-19 vaccine. CDR3 region: CASSYPQGGLDEAFF. CDR3 coding DNA: TGTGCCAGCAGTTACCCCCAGGGAGGACTTGATGAAGCTTTCTTT.